This T cell receptor beta chain was sequenced in a study of radiotherapy plus CTLA-4 blockade in lung cancer. Study at large: There were objective responses in over 15% of patients, and roughly 33% had disease control. General observations from the study: Early clone dynamics of blood T cells, plus interferon-beta, reportedly predicted response best. Radiotherapy plus ipilimumab was followed by expansion in blood of tumor-derived TCR clones.

The data were produced by immunoSEQ multiplex PCR, yet TCRdb's version contains in-frame clones alone and is incomplete. This sample has roughly 32,000 clones, with 70% to 75% found just once. Comment on this clone: Its matching antigen is unknown.

Germline loops: CDR1 WNHNN, CDR2 SYGVQD (reference sequence). This CDR3 region has 17 residues. With 0 bases clipped from V and 3 bases from J, the junction kept 6 bases outside the gene matches. Sequencing used peripheral blood, obtained from a patient treated with radiotherapy plus ipilimumab. This receptor was taken from a human donor with non-small cell lung cancer that progressed on radiotherapy plus ipilimumab. This chain joins TRBV10-1 and TRBJ1-1, with TRBD1 matching over 11 bases. The CDR3 region has the DNA TGCGCCAGCAGTGAGTCTGATGCGGGACAGGGGGACACTGAAGCTTTCTTT. Its translation: CASSESDAGQGDTEAFF.